This T cell receptor beta chain was sequenced in a study of OX40 agonist ivuxolimab in advanced cancers. For context, the study as a whole: Ivuxolimab was a fully human IgG2 agonistic monoclonal antibody targeting the costimulatory receptor OX40 (CD134). Intravenous ivuxolimab was administered to patients every 2 weeks at six dose levels: 0.01, 0.1, 0.3, 1.5, 3 and 10 mg/kg. Of the approximately 53 patients in dose escalation, some 19 had hepatocellular carcinoma, roughly 15 had melanoma, 9 had renal cell carcinoma and 9 had head and neck cancer. In the dose-escalation cohort, around four fifths of patients were male, and the mean age was around 60 years with a range of roughly 23 to 79. Prior anti-PD-1, anti-PD-L1 or anti-CTLA-4 therapy was permitted, and checkpoint inhibitors had been received by around 40% of dose-escalation patients. Three dose-escalation patients achieved partial responses, one with hepatocellular carcinoma and two with cutaneous melanoma. The purpose of peripheral TCRbeta sequencing was to test whether ivuxolimab changed TCR sequence diversity and led to clonal T-cell expansion. The paper covers the monotherapy dose-escalation part of the phase I ivuxolimab trial, which included N ≈ 54 patients. Study-wide conclusions, independent of this receptor: The antigen specificity of the clonally expanded peripheral T cells was not determined. After ivuxolimab, expanded clones were on average more numerous among CD8+ T cells than among CD4+ T cells. In the 0.1-3.0 mg/kg groups, partial responders had among the lowest normalized peripheral clonal expansion, particularly in CD8+ T cells. At doses of 0.1 to 3.0 mg/kg, clonal expansion of both CD4+ and CD8+ blood T cells was observed from baseline to week 6. Low levels of normalized T-cell clonal expansion were also shown by some nonresponding patients.

Reading from cysteine to phenylalanine, the CDR3 counts 17 amino acids. Only the CDR3 portion is preserved as DNA: 51 bases, with reading frame beginning at the first base. V ends up 5 bases short and J 0 bases short, with an unmatched junction base count of 5. For CDR1 and CDR2, the germline V gene (reference sequence) lists PRHDT and FYEKMQ. By how much of the sample it makes up, this clone is medium-sized (0.01 to 0.1%). What this receptor recognizes is not known. No per-base quality is available; no much larger clone lies one base away. Genomic DNA was isolated from the sorted cells so that the TCRbeta CDR3 region could be sequenced. The immunoSEQ Assay was used to sequence the TCRbeta CDR3 regions. In TCRdb, the immuneACCESS table is reduced to in-frame sequences with V and J assigned. These tables do not hold every clone; where another copy was compared, an unresolved V gene accounts for under half, and the others remain unexplained. The sample table lists 35,000 to 40,000 clones, about 88% of them with a count of one. The ten largest clones represent roughly 12% of the sample.

The trial excluded patients who had a history of autoimmune disease or were on systemic immunosuppression. Peripheral blood for TCR sequencing was drawn from every dose cohort at baseline, at cycle 4 day 1 and at cycle 7 day 1. Samples were obtained from an open-label, multicenter, first-in-human phase I dose-escalation trial of ivuxolimab. Adults with locally advanced or metastatic melanoma, renal cell carcinoma, hepatocellular carcinoma or head and neck squamous cell carcinoma were enrolled in the trial. Before TCR sequencing, CD4+ and CD8+ T cells were separately sorted from peripheral blood. The rearranged segments are TRBV13 and TRBJ2-2; TRBD2 matches 11 bases in the middle. The receptor comes from an adult with an advanced solid tumor such as melanoma, head and neck, liver or kidney cancer. The starting material was CD4+ or CD8+ T cells sorted from blood, obtained in a trial of the OX40 agonist ivuxolimab. The nucleotide sequence is TGTGCCAGCAGCCCCGGGACTAGCGGTCCGAACACCGGGGAGCTGTTTTTT. It specifies CASSPGTSGPNTGELFF.